The 2 T cell receptor beta chains below all came from one sample that was sequenced in a study of blood T cells in healthy people across ages (dated by TCRdb to 2013 to 2016). Library generation was performed with 5' RACE. Sequencing instrument: Illumina HiSeq 2500. A second PCR of roughly 7 to 11 cycles was performed with a sample-barcoded 5' primer and a J-beta primer mix. TCRdb handled the public reads itself, with Q25 trimming in fastp and clone calling in MiXCR, and kept productive beta chains. One record per CDR3 amino acid sequence lists the most common genes and DNA. This sample has roughly 800,000 distinct CDR3 sequences in its table, and about 55% of those were observed once. The biggest ten clones account for approximately 40% of the sample. The sample taken for sequencing was blood. The receptor source for this set is a man older than 75 in good health.

This chain uses TRBV6-1 with TRBJ2-1, with D possibly matching TRBD2 (5 bases). Germline CDR1 MNHNS, CDR2 SASEGT. The germline V and J ends were trimmed by 2 bases and 0 bases, with 17 bases remaining between them. This CDR3 contains 18 residues. The CDR3 loop reads CASSEFSGSDPSYNEQFF. The DNA of the CDR3 is TGTGCCAGCAGTGAATTTAGTGGTAGCGACCCCTCCTACAATGAGCAGTTCTTC.

The J gene is TRBJ1-6, the V gene TRBV27, with 9 bases lining up with TRBD1. The germline CDR1 and CDR2 sequences are MNHEY and SMNVEV (reference sequence). Trimming took 6 bases from V and 7 from J; bases not matched to a gene: 16. The length of the CDR3 is 18 residues. CDR3 in amino acids: CASRRTGGKGSLNSPLHF. CDR3 sequence (DNA): TGTGCCAGCAGGCGTACAGGGGGCAAGGGGAGTTTGAATTCACCCCTCCACTTT.